The next 27 T cell receptor beta chains were all read from a single sample in a study of blood T cell repertoires in COVID-19. Assay used: immunoSEQ multiplex PCR; TCRdb lists only in-frame clones, some missing. The sample yields roughly 200,000 clones, around 80% seen once. What was sequenced was peripheral blood. These receptors all come from a woman aged 40 to 50 with COVID-19, enrolled during active disease.

V gene TRBV19 combines with J gene TRBJ1-5; 9 positions agree with TRBD1. J lost 6 bases, V lost 9 bases, and 9 bases had no gene match. The CDR3 runs to 14 residues. Germline CDR1 and CDR2: LNHDA and SQIVND (reference sequence). CDR3 sequence reads: CASRNRDRAQPQHF. The CDR3 DNA follows: TGTGCCAGCCGGAACCGGGACAGGGCTCAGCCCCAGCATTTT.

This clone was counted a single time. The CDR3 DNA reads TGTGCCAGCAGCATCAGGACAGGGGGGGCAGATACGCAGTATTTT. Translation gives CASSIRTGGADTQYF. V usage is TRBV5-4 and J usage is TRBJ2-3; 10 positions agree with TRBD1. The CDR3 is 15 residues long. Losses at the gene ends were 4 bases for V and 4 bases for J; bases not matched to a gene: 6. Germline CDR1 is SGHNT and CDR2 is YYREEE (reference sequence).

V usage is TRBV7-2 and J usage is TRBJ1-2; D is possibly TRBD1 (6 bases). The V and J ends lost 5 bases and 0 bases respectively, with 13 bases between them. CDR1 is SGHTA, CDR2 FQGNSA, per germline. The length of the CDR3 is 15 residues. The CDR3 region is CASSVRRTANYGYTF. CDR3 nucleotides: TGTGCCAGCAGCGTCCGACGGACAGCTAACTATGGCTACACCTTC.

This sequence joins TRBV14 and TRBJ2-3; D not certain. This CDR3 has 13 amino acids. Germline V gene lookup returns CDR1 SGHDN and CDR2 FVKESK. V was clipped by 4 bases and J by 5 bases, with 10 bases between them. The DNA for the CDR3 is TGTGCCAGCAGCCGCGTACGCGAAGATACGCAGTATTTT. Protein product: CASSRVREDTQYF.

The chain carries TRBV5-1 and TRBJ1-2, with a weak D call TRBD1 (5 bases). Germline V CDR1 and CDR2: SGHRS, YFSETQ. V was trimmed by 0 bases and J by 7 bases, leaving 13 bases between them. This CDR3 is 14 amino acids long. In DNA form, the CDR3 reads TGCGCCAGCAGCTTGGAAGGAGGGCAGGGTGGCTACACCTTC. Protein: CASSLEGGQGGYTF. Filled out from reference TRBV5-1 and TRBJ1-2, the complete variable domain reads KAGVTQTPRYLIKTRGQQVTLSCSPISGHRSVSWYQQTPGQGLQFLFEYFSETQRNKGNFPGRFSGRQFSNSRSEMNVSTLELGDSALYLCASSLEGGQGGYTFGSGTRLTVV.

The J gene is TRBJ1-1, the V gene TRBV3-1 (or the pseudogene TRBV3-2); D gene unclear. This CDR3 comprises 15 residues. CDR1 and CDR2 from the germline V gene are LGHDT and YNNKEL (reference sequence). Trimming shortened V by 1 base and J by 6 bases, and 15 bases separated the two germline ends. Here the CDR3 reads CASSQGPGLVSEAFF. CDR3 sequence (DNA): TGTGCCAGCAGCCAAGGACCGGGTTTGGTCTCTGAAGCTTTCTTT.

The genes are TRBV3-1 (or the pseudogene TRBV3-2) and TRBJ1-2; D remains ambiguous. Germline CDR1 LGHDT, CDR2 YNNKEL (reference sequence). The length of the CDR3 is 14 residues. Trimming took 1 base from V and 4 from J, leaving 10 bases between them. CDR3 in amino acids: CASSQVGGVYGYTF. CDR3 coding DNA: TGTGCCAGCAGCCAAGTAGGCGGAGTCTATGGCTACACCTTC.

The CDR3 DNA reads as TGTGCCAGCAGCTTAGAGGGGGGGTCTGGGGCCAACGTCCTGACTTTC. Translating it yields CASSLEGGSGANVLTF. The genes are TRBV11-2 and TRBJ2-6; 7 nucleotides match TRBD2. This CDR3 has 16 amino acids. Germline V lookup: CDR1 SGHAT, CDR2 FQNNGV. The V gene end was trimmed by 0 bases and the J gene end by 1 base; junction bases not matched to a gene: 0.

This chain links TRBV7-9 with TRBJ2-1, with 8 nucleotides matching TRBD2. J gave up 7 bases and V 4 bases, and 3 bases lay outside the gene matches. Germline CDR1 and CDR2: SEHNR and FQNEAQ (reference sequence). This CDR3 has 13 amino acids. The DNA for the CDR3 is TGTGCCAGCAGCTCGGGACTAGGGAATGAGCAGTTCTTC. Its protein is CASSSGLGNEQFF.

This clone was counted between two and nine times. V gene TRBV28 combines with J gene TRBJ1-2; maybe TRBD1 (6 bases). Trimming took 10 bases from V and 3 from J, leaving 18 bases between them. Germline V gene sequence: CDR1 MDHEN, CDR2 SYDVKM. The CDR3 consists of 14 residues. Here the CDR3 reads CAILKGEGHYGYTF. CDR3 nucleotides: TGTGCCATCCTCAAGGGGGAAGGACACTATGGCTACACCTTC.

The chain combines TRBV28 with TRBJ2-4; perhaps TRBD1 as D (6 bases). This CDR3 is built from 16 residues. Germline CDR1 MDHEN, CDR2 SYDVKM. V was pared by 3 bases and J by 0 bases, with 12 bases between. The chain's CDR3 is CASSFLLQGAKNIQYF. In DNA, the CDR3 is TGTGCCAGCAGTTTCCTTTTACAGGGAGCCAAAAACATTCAGTACTTC.

The count of this clone is one. This chain links TRBV7-3 with TRBJ2-2; 9 bases are a match to TRBD2. The CDR3 totals 15 residues. Per the germline V gene, CDR1 is SGHTA and CDR2 is FQGTGA. Trimming removed 4 bases from V and 4 bases from J; junction bases left unmatched: 4. In nucleotides, the CDR3 is TGTGCCAGCAGCTCGACTAGCGGAGCCACCGGGGAGCTGTTTTTT. This gives the protein CASSSTSGATGELFF.

The rearrangement links TRBV9 to TRBJ1-1; 8 nucleotides line up with TRBD1. J was trimmed by 5 bases and V by 7 bases; bases with no gene match: 10. The CDR3 consists of 14 residues. The germline V gene encodes CDR1 SGDLS and CDR2 YYNGEE. The CDR3 here is CASGVQGVETEAFF. Written as DNA, the CDR3 is TGTGCCAGCGGGGTACAGGGGGTAGAGACTGAAGCTTTCTTT.

The chain is built from TRBV19 and TRBJ2-1, with 7 bases lining up with TRBD2. Germline CDR1 is LNHDA and CDR2 is SQIVND (reference sequence). V lost 3 bases and J lost 2; bases outside the gene matches: 1. This CDR3 has 14 amino acids. CDR3 bases: TGTGCCAGTAGTATGGGGACTACCTACAATGAGCAGTTCTTC. Translation gives CASSMGTTYNEQFF.

This clone occurred a few times. This chain joins TRBV19 and TRBJ1-2; D gene ambiguous. V lost 1 base and J lost 7, with 7 bases in between. CDR3 size: 12 residues. Germline CDR1 is LNHDA and CDR2 is SQIVND (reference sequence). The CDR3 DNA reads TGTGCCAGTAGTATAGGGGCGTCTGGCTACACCTTC. Translating it yields CASSIGASGYTF.

The rearrangement joins TRBV7-2 to TRBJ2-2, with D possibly being TRBD1 (6 bases). Germline values: CDR1 SGHTA, CDR2 FQGNSA. Trimming pared 6 bases from V and 3 bases from J, leaving 26 bases between. CDR3 length equals 19 residues. The CDR3 spells CASRPGQGTGFIDTGELFF. CDR3 coding DNA: TGTGCCAGCAGGCCCGGCCAGGGGACCGGATTTATTGACACCGGGGAGCTGTTTTTT.

The V gene is TRBV7-9, the J gene TRBJ1-5, with D uncertain. V was clipped by 5 bases and J by 3 bases, with 11 bases between them. Germline V lookup: CDR1 SEHNR, CDR2 FQNEAQ (reference sequence). The CDR3 covers 14 residues. The CDR3 DNA is TGTGCCAGCAGCCCCCGACACGACAATCAGCCCCAGCATTTT. Its protein product is CASSPRHDNQPQHF.

There are a few counts of this clone. V and J are TRBV27 and TRBJ2-1, with D hard to call. CDR1 MNHEY and CDR2 SMNVEV come from the germline V gene (reference sequence). This CDR3 has 14 amino acids. The ends were cut back, 3 bases at V and 0 bases at J, with 6 bases in the middle. Here the CDR3 reads CASSFEYSYNEQFF. As DNA, the CDR3 is TGTGCCAGCAGTTTTGAGTACTCCTACAATGAGCAGTTCTTC.

J is TRBJ1-1 and V is TRBV5-6, with 7 bases matching TRBD1. This CDR3 is 15 amino acids long. Germline V CDR1 and CDR2: SGHDT, YYEEEE. The V gene end was trimmed by 0 bases and the J gene end by 4 bases; junction bases not matched to a gene: 6. CDR3 sequence (DNA): TGTGCCAGCAGCTTGGGAGGAGGGGGCGGCACTGAAGCTTTCTTT. Translation: CASSLGGGGGTEAFF.

V gene TRBV6-5 combines with J gene TRBJ1-1; TRBD1 might be the D (5 bases). The CDR3 consists of 14 residues. The germline V gene has CDR1 MNHEY and CDR2 SVGAGI. Trimming pared 4 bases from V and 8 bases from J, leaving 17 bases between. CDR3: CASSSARPGYEAFF. The CDR3 nucleotides read TGTGCCAGCAGTTCCGCGCGCCCAGGGTACGAAGCTTTCTTT.

This sequence joins TRBV4-1 and TRBJ1-3, with D unclear. CDR3 length: 17 residues. The germline CDR1 and CDR2 sequences are MGHRA and YSYEKL. The germline V and J ends were trimmed by 3 bases and 3 bases, with 18 bases remaining between them. The CDR3 is CASSQDRRGDGGNTIYF. The CDR3 bases are TGCGCCAGCAGCCAGGATAGGCGGGGTGACGGTGGAAACACCATATATTTT.

The rearrangement links TRBV10-3 to TRBJ2-1, with D maybe TRBD1 (5 bases). This CDR3 is built from 14 residues. Looked up from germline, CDR1 is ENHRY and CDR2 is SYGVKD. Trimming shortened V by 3 bases and J by 5 bases, and 11 bases separated the two germline ends. The CDR3 coding sequence is TGTGCCATCAGTGAAAGGGGCCAGAACAATGAGCAGTTCTTC. Translation gives CAISERGQNNEQFF.

The chain uses TRBV5-6 and TRBJ2-1; TRBD2 might be the D (5 bases). The germline V gene has CDR1 SGHDT and CDR2 YYEEEE. Trimming took 1 base from V and 8 from J, leaving 19 bases between them. The CDR3 totals 16 residues. CDR3 bases: TGTGCCAGCAGCTTGCTAGCCCCAAACCTCGTGGATGAGCAGTTCTTC. Its protein product is CASSLLAPNLVDEQFF.

This chain joins TRBV14 and TRBJ1-6; a possible D gene is TRBD1 (5 bases). The CDR3 totals 15 residues. The V gene's germline CDR1 is SGHDN and CDR2 FVKESK. The germline V and J ends were trimmed by 2 bases and 10 bases, with 15 bases remaining between them. The CDR3 DNA reads as TGTGCCAGCAGCCAACAGGGTTTCGGTAGCTCACCCCTCCACTTT. Protein: CASSQQGFGSSPLHF.

This clone turned up a few times. The rearrangement joins TRBV19 to TRBJ2-1; 7 bases line up with TRBD2. Trimming took 7 bases from V and 5 from J; bases not matched to a gene: 8. Germline CDR1 is LNHDA and CDR2 is SQIVND (reference sequence). This CDR3 comprises 14 residues. The CDR3 is CASNSGTSDNEQFF. The CDR3, as DNA: TGTGCCAGTAACAGCGGGACCAGCGACAATGAGCAGTTCTTC.

CDR3 bases: TGCGCCAGCAGCGAGGGAGTCAGAAATGAGCAGTTCTTC. Protein: CASSEGVRNEQFF. The V call is TRBV5-1, the J call TRBJ2-1; D is perhaps TRBD2 (5 bases). Looked up from germline, CDR1 is SGHRS and CDR2 is YFSETQ. This CDR3 comprises 13 residues. The V end was cut by 4 bases, the J end by 7 bases, with 12 bases between.

This chain uses TRBV21-1 with TRBJ2-7; the DNA was not compared with TRBD2, the D call given in the table. TRBV21-1 counts as a pseudogene. The CDR3 loop spans 15 amino acids. In DNA form, the CDR3 reads TGTGCCAGCCCTTTCCGAGGTAGACTTATCTACGAGCAGTACTTC. This translates into CASPFRGRLIYEQYF.